This entry lists 29 T cell receptor beta chains sequenced from one sample in a study of blood T cell repertoires in COVID-19. TCRdb keeps only in-frame clones here, not all; method: immunoSEQ multiplex PCR. The profile shows 200,000 to 300,000 clones, roughly nine tenths of them singletons. The specimen was peripheral blood. Source of these receptors: a man between 60 and 70 years old who had recovered from COVID-19.

This clone was found once. At the DNA level, this CDR3 is encoded by other sequences in the same sample as well. V usage is TRBV18 and J usage is TRBJ2-7; D is undetermined. V dropped 5 bases and J dropped 0 bases, with 8 bases sitting between them. The germline gives CDR1 KGHSH, CDR2 LQKENI. This CDR3 has 13 residues. CDR3 protein: CASSGGSSYEQYF. CDR3 coding DNA: TGTGCCAGCTCAGGTGGCAGCTCCTACGAGCAGTACTTC.

The chain has TRBV30 and TRBJ1-1; 9 positions match TRBD1. Germline V gene sequence: CDR1 GTSNPN, CDR2 SVGIG (reference sequence). Trimming cost V 3 bases and J 3 bases; bases outside gene matches: 8. This CDR3 is 15 amino acids long. In DNA form, the CDR3 reads TGTGCCTGGAGGTCGTTGCGGACAGGGGACACTGAAGCTTTCTTT. Translation: CAWRSLRTGDTEAFF.

The gene calls are TRBV19 and TRBJ2-1; 9 nucleotides match TRBD1. With V trimmed by 6 bases and J by 0 bases, 15 bases remained unmatched. The germline CDR1 and CDR2 sequences are LNHDA and SQIVND (reference sequence). This CDR3 spans 19 amino acids. Here the CDR3 reads CASRPGTGNKMSSYNEQFF. The CDR3 nucleotides read TGTGCCAGTAGACCCGGGACAGGGAATAAAATGAGCTCCTACAATGAGCAGTTCTTC.

This clone was seen more than once but under ten times. The V and J genes are TRBV5-5 and TRBJ1-3; TRBD1 matches 7 bases. From germline, CDR1 is SGHKS and CDR2 YYEKEE (reference sequence). J gave up 0 bases and V 5 bases, and 5 bases lay outside the gene matches. There are 15 residues in the CDR3. CDR3 amino acids: CASSRDSFSGNTIYF. CDR3 DNA sequence: TGTGCCAGCAGTAGGGACAGCTTCTCTGGAAACACCATATATTTT.

The chain is built from TRBV2 and TRBJ1-2; 7 nucleotides line up with TRBD1. Looked up from germline, CDR1 is SNHLY and CDR2 is FYNNEI. V lost 2 bases and J lost 6; bases outside the gene matches: 6. The CDR3 spans 14 residues. The CDR3: CASSELQGLDGYTF. CDR3 in DNA: TGTGCCAGCAGTGAATTACAGGGGCTAGATGGCTACACCTTC.

This clone was observed once. The rearrangement uses TRBV21-1 and TRBJ2-7; TRBD1 is taken as the D call from the table, unchecked against the DNA. TRBV21-1 corresponds to a pseudogene. The CDR3 extends over 16 amino acids. Here the CDR3 reads CASSKWDTLNSYEQYV. The DNA for the CDR3 is TGTGCCAGCAGCAAATGGGACACGCTAAACTCCTACGAGCAGTACGTC.

This clone came up once. The chain carries TRBV27 and TRBJ2-7, with 9 bases aligning to TRBD1. With V trimmed by 2 bases and J by 1 base, 6 bases remained unmatched. Germline-derived CDR1 and CDR2 are MNHEY and SMNVEV (reference sequence). CDR3 length: 16 residues. For the CDR3, the DNA is TGTGCCAGCAGTTTAAAGGGACAGGGTGGGTCCTACGAGCAGTACTTC. This encodes CASSLKGQGGSYEQYF.

The chain employs TRBV27 and TRBJ2-3, with D possibly being TRBD2 (7 bases). Germline CDR1 and CDR2: MNHEY and SMNVEV (reference sequence). The CDR3 sequence is 17 residues long. V lost 3 bases, J lost 6 bases, and 22 bases lay in between. The CDR3 DNA is TGTGCCAGCAGTTTCGCGAGGGGGGGAGGACGGGCCGATACGCAGTATTTT. This codes for CASSFARGGGRADTQYF.

Turning to this clone: The sample contains more than one DNA sequence encoding this CDR3. The chain recombines TRBV10-3 with TRBJ2-7, with D uncertain. The germline gives CDR1 ENHRY, CDR2 SYGVKD. CDR3 length: 14 amino acids. V was shortened by 2 bases and J by 4 bases, with 12 bases between the two germline ends. As DNA, the CDR3 is TGTGCCATCAGTGAGGGTTGGCAGTCTTACGAGCAGTACTTC. It encodes CAISEGWQSYEQYF.

This chain links TRBV3-1 (or the pseudogene TRBV3-2) with TRBJ1-3; no firm D call. Germline values: CDR1 LGHDT, CDR2 YNNKEL (reference sequence). The CDR3 loop spans 15 amino acids. V was clipped by 3 bases and J by 4 bases, with 13 bases between them. In DNA, the CDR3 is TGTGCCAGCAGCCATGGGCAGCTACGGGGAAACACCATATATTTT. It is translated as CASSHGQLRGNTIYF.

The rearrangement links TRBV5-1 to TRBJ2-3, with D tentatively TRBD1 (6 bases). The CDR3 has 15 residues. Trimming stripped 1 base from V and 3 bases from J, with 12 bases between. Germline V gene data show CDR1 as SGHRS and CDR2 as YFSETQ. CDR3 in DNA: TGCGCCAGCAGCTTGCGGGTAGGGGGTACAGATACGCAGTATTTT. Residues: CASSLRVGGTDTQYF.

The chain employs TRBV12-5 and TRBJ1-5, with D maybe TRBD1 (5 bases). Germline V gene sequence: CDR1 LGHNT, CDR2 FRNRAP. Trimming left V 5 bases short and J 4 bases short, with 21 bases between. This CDR3 comprises 17 residues. This chain's CDR3 is CASGPPWQGLWNQPQHF. In nucleotides, the CDR3 is TGTGCTAGTGGTCCCCCCTGGCAGGGCCTATGGAATCAGCCCCAGCATTTT.

The chain combines TRBV29-1 with TRBJ2-2; D call uncertain. CDR1 SQVTM and CDR2 ANQGSEA come from the germline V gene. V was shortened by 5 bases and J by 4 bases, with 8 bases between the two germline ends. There are 12 residues in the CDR3. In DNA form, the CDR3 reads TGCAGCGTTCAGGCACCCACCGGGGAGCTGTTTTTT. It translates to CSVQAPTGELFF.

This clone was seen once. The chain combines TRBV18 with TRBJ1-1; a possible D gene is TRBD1 (5 bases). From germline, CDR1 is KGHSH and CDR2 LQKENI. V was shortened by 5 bases and J by 3 bases, with 10 bases between the two germline ends. The CDR3 has 13 amino acids. CDR3 bases: TGTGCCAGCTCAGCAACGGGGGACACTGAAGCTTTCTTT. This sequence encodes CASSATGDTEAFF.

A few counts support this clone. CDR3 in amino acids: CASARPASGGRVGTGQETQYF. The DNA of the CDR3 is TGTGCTAGTGCCCGCCCGGCTAGCGGGGGACGGGTGGGTACGGGCCAAGAGACCCAGTACTTC. The chain has TRBV12-5 and TRBJ2-5, with 10 bases lining up with TRBD2. This CDR3 has 21 residues. The germline V gene has CDR1 LGHNT and CDR2 FRNRAP. Trimming at V came to 7 bases and at J to 1 base, leaving 24 bases not matched to a gene.

This clone was recorded once. Written as DNA, the CDR3 is TGTGCCAGCTTCTCCGACATCCCTACTAACTATGGCTACACCTTC. It translates to CASFSDIPTNYGYTF. This sequence joins TRBV18 and TRBJ1-2; D is uncertain. V was shortened by 7 bases and J by 0 bases, with 15 bases between the two germline ends. The CDR3 contains 15 residues. Germline V gives CDR1 KGHSH, CDR2 LQKENI.

The V gene is TRBV18, the J gene TRBJ1-1, with D maybe TRBD1 (6 bases). This CDR3 is built from 14 residues. Trimming cost V 1 base and J 4 bases, with 10 bases left between them. Per germline, CDR1 KGHSH and CDR2 LQKENI. The CDR3 spells CASSPLQGFTEAFF. DNA of the CDR3: TGTGCCAGCTCACCACTACAGGGTTTCACTGAAGCTTTCTTT.

This clone was seen repeatedly, ten times or more. The CDR3 DNA reads as TGTGCCAGCAGTCCGAACAGCCCTGGAAACACCATATATTTT. This translates into CASSPNSPGNTIYF. The V gene is TRBV28, the J gene TRBJ1-3, with D hard to call. Germline CDR1 is MDHEN and CDR2 is SYDVKM. V lost 5 bases, J lost 2 bases, and 10 bases lay in between. The CDR3 has 14 residues.

The chain joins TRBV10-2 to TRBJ2-2; D is possibly TRBD1 (6 bases). The ends were cut back, 3 bases at V and 7 bases at J, with 18 bases in the middle. The CDR3 extends over 16 amino acids. Germline CDR1 reads WSHSY; CDR2 reads SAAADI. CDR3 sequence reads: CASSDARGRGVGELFF. Here the CDR3 DNA reads TGCGCCAGCAGTGATGCGAGGGGCAGGGGTGTCGGGGAGCTGTTTTTT.

This chain joins TRBV7-2 and TRBJ1-3; TRBD1 aligns across 8 bases. V lost 5 bases to trimming and J lost 1 base; unmatched junction nucleotides: 10. The V gene's germline CDR1 is SGHTA and CDR2 FQGNSA. CDR3 length equals 17 residues. The CDR3, as DNA: TGTGCCAGCAGCCAGTTGGGGCAGGGGGCTTCTGGAAACACCATATATTTT. It specifies CASSQLGQGASGNTIYF.

The V gene is TRBV9, the J gene TRBJ2-1; D is unclear. The length of the CDR3 is 12 residues. Germline lookup yields CDR1 SGDLS and CDR2 YYNGEE. The V and J ends lost 3 bases and 7 bases respectively, with 8 bases between them. The CDR3 nucleotides are TGTGCCAGCAGCGAAGACAAGAATGAGCAGTTCTTC. Protein: CASSEDKNEQFF.

V and J are TRBV5-1 and TRBJ1-4; 9 nucleotides match TRBD1. Trimming removed 7 bases from V and 6 bases from J; junction bases left unmatched: 10. The CDR3 consists of 15 residues. CDR1 is SGHRS, CDR2 YFSETQ, per germline. The CDR3 DNA reads TGCGCCAGCCAGGAACAGGGGGCGCTGCATGAAAAACTGTTTTTT. Translated: CASQEQGALHEKLFF.

Of note for this clone: Other DNA sequences in the sample encode the same CDR3. V is TRBV18 and J is TRBJ1-6, with 9 nucleotides matching TRBD1. Germline V gives CDR1 KGHSH, CDR2 LQKENI. Trimming took 3 bases from V and 6 from J; bases not matched to a gene: 0. This CDR3 spans 14 amino acids. This CDR3 reads CASSPTGGNSPLHF. The DNA of the CDR3 is TGTGCCAGCTCACCGACAGGGGGTAATTCACCCCTCCACTTT.

The chain employs TRBV6-2 or TRBV6-3 and TRBJ1-3; no definite D call. V dropped 4 bases and J dropped 0 bases, with 7 bases sitting between them. CDR3 length equals 14 residues. The germline CDR1 and CDR2 sequences are MNHEY and SVGEGT. The CDR3 bases are TGTGCCAGCAGTTCAGGAAACTCTGGAAACACCATATATTTT. Translation gives CASSSGNSGNTIYF.

This clone was counted between two and nine times. The rearrangement links TRBV10-3 to TRBJ1-1, with a weak D call TRBD1 (6 bases). Germline CDR1 reads ENHRY; CDR2 reads SYGVKD. V lost 10 bases and J lost 0, with 12 bases in between. This CDR3 has 13 residues. The CDR3 bases are TGTGCCACCCGGGACACCATGAACACTGAAGCTTTCTTT. Translation: CATRDTMNTEAFF.

This clone has just one count. J is TRBJ2-1 and V is TRBV19; TRBD1 agrees at 7 bases. The CDR3 runs to 13 residues. Germline CDR1 is LNHDA and CDR2 is SQIVND (reference sequence). The V and J ends lost 2 bases and 8 bases, in that order; junction bases with no gene match: 3. The CDR3 region has the DNA TGTGCCAGTAGTATAACGACAGGGTATGAGCAGTTCTTC. This codes for CASSITTGYEQFF.

V usage is TRBV3-1 (or the pseudogene TRBV3-2) and J usage is TRBJ1-3; 7 bases are shared with TRBD1. The CDR3 totals 15 residues. The trim removed 6 bases at V and 5 bases at J, leaving 10 bases unmatched. Germline-derived CDR1 and CDR2 are LGHDT and YNNKEL (reference sequence). DNA for the CDR3: TGTGCCAGCAGTACATTAACGGGACAGAGAAACACCATATATTTT. Translated, it gives CASSTLTGQRNTIYF.

This chain links TRBV3-1 (or the pseudogene TRBV3-2) with TRBJ2-7; weak D call: TRBD1 (6 bases). Germline values: CDR1 LGHDT, CDR2 YNNKEL (reference sequence). The length of the CDR3 is 15 residues. Trimming took 2 bases from V and 0 from J, leaving 11 bases between them. In DNA form, the CDR3 reads TGTGCCAGCAGCCAACGGGACACGGGCTCCTACGAGCAGTACGTC. Amino acid sequence: CASSQRDTGSYEQYV.

This chain uses TRBV2 with TRBJ2-3; TRBD2 matches at 7 bases. Per germline, CDR1 SNHLY and CDR2 FYNNEI. This CDR3 is 14 amino acids long. V trimming: 4 bases; J trimming: 3 bases; junction bases outside the gene matches: 4. The CDR3 loop is CASSASGVTDTQYF. CDR3 bases: TGTGCCAGCAGTGCAAGCGGGGTTACAGATACGCAGTATTTT.